Described below is a single T cell receptor (beta chain) sequence and its context. Its matching antigen is unknown. The sample comes from a study of T cell responses to AZD1222 COVID-19 vaccine. Repertoires were generated with immunoSEQ multiplex PCR, while TCRdb's copy carries only in-frame clones and drops some. The top ten clones hold 3.5% to 5.5% of a sample with under 140,000 clones, 65% to 85% of them seen once. Study-wide results and caveats: Nearly half of spike-specific TCRs reportedly target variant regions that are unmutated in the B.1.351 and B.1.1.7 variants. Baseline seropositivity occurred in only 5 to 7 AZD1222 recipients. It should be noted that donors were predominantly white British and more often female, and clonal diversity was possibly underestimated.

The source of this sequence is an adult in good health. Specimen: peripheral blood, collected on day 0 of AZD1222 vaccination.

CDR3 sequence (DNA): TGTGCCAGCAGGGGGGACGGTTCCTACAATGAGCAGTTCTTC. The encoded protein is CASRGDGSYNEQFF. The chain carries TRBV2 and TRBJ2-1, with D possibly called TRBD1 or TRBD2 (5 bases each). Germline V gives CDR1 SNHLY, CDR2 FYNNEI. This CDR3 is built from 14 residues. The V end lost 6 bases, the J end lost 1 base, and 10 bases lay between the germline ends. Supplemented by reference TRBV2 and TRBJ2-1, the full variable domain reads EPEVTQTPSHQVTQMGQEVILRCVPISNHLYFYWYRQILGQKVEFLVSFYNNEISEKSEIFDDQFSVERPDGSNFTLKIRSTKLEDSAMYFCASRGDGSYNEQFFGPGTRLTVL.